This TCR beta chain is from a study of early T cells in non-severe SARS-CoV-2 infection. In the study overall: Bulk RNA taken from unsorted whole blood was sequenced, leaving chains unpaired.

Worth noting for this clonotype: The antigen remains unidentified.

CDR1 is DFQATT and CDR2 is SNEGSKA in the germline V gene (reference sequence). With 0 bases removed from V and 4 bases from J, the gap between germline ends came to 19 bases. The CDR3 consists of 17 residues. Study results and caveats: Anti-spike CD8 responses were favored by VDJdb matching, which missed private and CD4 specificities.

Researchers tagged individual cDNA molecules with unique molecular identifiers. A single record per CDR3 protein comes from TCRdb applying MiXCR to the 5' RACE reads. The sample comprises about 77,000 distinct CDR3 sequences, roughly 12% of which are singletons, and 15% to 18% rests with the top ten. This clonotype was sampled from an adult who was a healthcare worker with PCR-confirmed SARS-CoV-2 infection or an uninfected control (not recorded which). The donor label of this sample is uncertain. V and J are TRBV20-1 and TRBJ2-1; the D is unclear. Sequences were derived from whole blood, sampled at baseline. The DNA for the CDR3 is TGCAGTGCTAGAGACCCTGCCGCCGGCCTGTTTTACAATGAGCAGTTCTTC. Translating gives CSARDPAAGLFYNEQFF.